In this sample, the clone carrying this T cell receptor (beta chain) turned up a few times. The antigen remains undetermined. This sample was taken from a study of T-cell reconstitution after alpha-beta-depleted transplantation in children. Overall study findings and caveats: At around two months after transplant, the alpha-beta T cells were reportedly derived from several hundred expanded clones that came from non-depleted graft cells. The main origin of T-cell counts and diversity one year after transplant was newly produced T cells.

Unique molecular identifiers tagged the TCRbeta library. TCRdb used MiXCR to reprocess the PCR reads, holding one entry per CDR3 protein. The sample includes around 420,000 distinct CDR3 sequences, 15% to 20% of them seen just once. Per germline, CDR1 SNHLY and CDR2 FYNNEI. V lost 7 bases and J 3 bases, leaving 16 bases between the germline ends. CDR3 length: 14 amino acids. V gene TRBV2 combines with J gene TRBJ2-7, with D tentatively TRBD2 (5 bases). The source was PBMCs, mostly from graft donor cells, collected 360 days after TCRalphabeta/CD19-depleted stem cell transplant. The clonotype originates from a boy less than two years old who had a stem cell transplant for Wiskott-Aldrich syndrome, so the T cells may come from the graft donor. CDR3 residues: CASTGWASRYEQYF. In DNA form, the CDR3 reads TGTGCCAGCACCGGGTGGGCTAGCCGCTACGAGCAGTACTTC.